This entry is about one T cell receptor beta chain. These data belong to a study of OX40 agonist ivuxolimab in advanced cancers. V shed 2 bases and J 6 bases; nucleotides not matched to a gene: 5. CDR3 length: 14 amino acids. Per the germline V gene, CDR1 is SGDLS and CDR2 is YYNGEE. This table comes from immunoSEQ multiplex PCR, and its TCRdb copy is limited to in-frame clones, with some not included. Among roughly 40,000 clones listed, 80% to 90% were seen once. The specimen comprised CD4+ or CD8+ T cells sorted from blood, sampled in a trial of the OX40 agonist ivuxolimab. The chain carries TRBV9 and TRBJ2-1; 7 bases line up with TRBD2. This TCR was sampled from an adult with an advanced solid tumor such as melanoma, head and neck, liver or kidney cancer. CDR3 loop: CASSVGGVGNEQFF. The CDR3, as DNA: TGTGCCAGCAGCGTGGGAGGGGTCGGCAATGAGCAGTTCTTC.